The source of this T cell receptor (beta chain) is a study of blood T cell repertoires in COVID-19. Background on the study: The samples span acute and convalescent COVID-19 from the United States, Italy and Spain. The analysed material was cDNA or gDNA that came from T cells, B-cell-depleted T cells, or PBMCs.

The CDR3 consists of 13 residues. Germline V gives CDR1 MNHEY, CDR2 SVGAGI. V shed 6 bases and J 11 bases; nucleotides not matched to a gene: 11. Original data processing: Reference gene primer amplification gave nucleated cell count estimates. The table came from immunoSEQ multiplex PCR; TCRdb's copy has only in-frame clones and leaves some out. That table is the source of V, J and clone size, and D and trimming were worked out from the DNA. Of around 250,000 clones listed, 65% to 85% are singletons. The chain carries TRBV6-5 and TRBJ1-1; TRBD1 matches at 8 bases. Sequenced input: peripheral blood. The receptor comes from a woman in her thirties or forties who had recovered from COVID-19. The CDR3 DNA reads as TGTGCCAGCAGCCAACCCCGACAGGGGTCGGCTTTCTTT. Amino acids: CASSQPRQGSAFF.